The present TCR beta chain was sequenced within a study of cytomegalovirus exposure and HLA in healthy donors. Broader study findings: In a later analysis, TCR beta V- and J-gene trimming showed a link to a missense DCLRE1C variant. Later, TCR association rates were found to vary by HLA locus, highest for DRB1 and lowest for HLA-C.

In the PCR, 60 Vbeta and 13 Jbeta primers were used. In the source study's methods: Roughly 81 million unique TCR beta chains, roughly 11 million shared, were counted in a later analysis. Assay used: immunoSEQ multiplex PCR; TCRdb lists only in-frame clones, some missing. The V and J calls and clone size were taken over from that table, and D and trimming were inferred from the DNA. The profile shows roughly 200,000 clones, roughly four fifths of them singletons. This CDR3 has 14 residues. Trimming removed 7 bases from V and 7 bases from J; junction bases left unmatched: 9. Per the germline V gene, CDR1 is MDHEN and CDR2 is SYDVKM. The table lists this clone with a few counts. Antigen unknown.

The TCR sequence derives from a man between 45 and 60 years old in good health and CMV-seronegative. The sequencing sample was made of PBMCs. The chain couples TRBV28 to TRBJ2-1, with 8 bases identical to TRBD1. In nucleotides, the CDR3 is TGTGCCAGCACCCATTCGACAGGGGTTAATGAGCAGTTCTTC. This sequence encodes CASTHSTGVNEQFF.